The source of this TCR beta chain is a study of T cells in Graves' hyperthyroidism and ophthalmopathy. General observations from the study: Stable hyperthyroidism was told apart from ophthalmopathy by a model built on 13 V-J features. Expanded thyroid clonotypes (above 0.001) were mostly also found in blood.

The V gene's germline CDR1 is LNHNV and CDR2 YYDKDF (reference sequence). V was cut by 0 bases and J by 7 bases, with 13 bases left in between. The CDR3 runs 15 residues. Absent ophthalmopathy progression within 18 months defined stable Graves' hyperthyroidism. Amplified TCR beta CDR3 regions derived from RNA transcripts. First-round RT-PCR targeting the TCR CDR3 was performed with the HTBI primer set. TCRdb itself ran the multiplex PCR reads through MiXCR, one entry per CDR3 protein. The sample holds fewer than 750,000 distinct CDR3 sequences, more than 45% seen once. As regards this clonotype: The target antigen is unknown.

Sequenced sample: peripheral blood or thyroid tissue (not recorded which). V gene TRBV15 combines with J gene TRBJ1-5; D possibly corresponds to TRBD1 (6 bases). The receptor's source is a woman aged 18-35 years with Graves' hyperthyroidism. The CDR3, as DNA: TGTGCCACCAGCAGAGATGCAGGGGCCCAGCAGCCCCAGCATTTT. The encoded protein is CATSRDAGAQQPQHF.